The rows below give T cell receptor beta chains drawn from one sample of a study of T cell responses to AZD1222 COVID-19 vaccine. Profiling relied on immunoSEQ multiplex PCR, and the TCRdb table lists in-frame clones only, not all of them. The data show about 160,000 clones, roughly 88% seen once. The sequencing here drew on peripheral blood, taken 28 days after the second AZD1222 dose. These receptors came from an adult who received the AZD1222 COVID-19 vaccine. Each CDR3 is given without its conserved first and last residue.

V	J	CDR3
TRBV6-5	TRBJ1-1	ASSYFRGPNTEAF
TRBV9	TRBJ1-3	ASSVGGISGNTIY
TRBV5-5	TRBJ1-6	ASSLIIANSPLH
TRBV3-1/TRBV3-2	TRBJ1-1	ASSSSMNTEAF
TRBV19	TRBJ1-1	ASSMPEQGGEAF
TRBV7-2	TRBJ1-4	ASSLAGANEKLF
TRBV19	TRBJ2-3	ASSIDPVDTQY
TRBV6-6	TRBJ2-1	ASIRGYNEQF
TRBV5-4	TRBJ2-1	ASSLWGLDDEQF
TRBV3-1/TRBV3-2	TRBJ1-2	ASSQGQGTNYGYT
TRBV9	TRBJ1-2	ASSVRRGGGKAHGYT
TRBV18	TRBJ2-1	ASSPVATEQF
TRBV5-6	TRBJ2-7	ASSTPGQGLEQY
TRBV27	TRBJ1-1	ASSLGHMNTEAF
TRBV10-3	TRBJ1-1	AIRPTGSMRTEAF
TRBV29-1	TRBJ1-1	SVVPENTEAF
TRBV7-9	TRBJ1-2	ATYLYGYT
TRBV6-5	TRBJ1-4	ASSQGTTNEKLF
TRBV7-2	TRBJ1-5	ASSLAHRTGVYQPQH
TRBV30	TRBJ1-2	ACQGRNYGYT
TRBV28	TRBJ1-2	ASSGVGELGGYT
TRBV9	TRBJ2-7	ASSLGDSGYEQY
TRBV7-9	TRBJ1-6	ASSLGSDNSPLH
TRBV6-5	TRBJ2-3	ASSYSGGVTDTQY
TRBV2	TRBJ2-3	ASSQLAGGRSDTQY
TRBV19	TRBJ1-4	ASSIGDTISEKLF
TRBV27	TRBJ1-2	ASSYSRAGGYGYT
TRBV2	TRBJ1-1	ASSEPGARTEAF
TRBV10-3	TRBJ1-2	AIDSGQSYGYT
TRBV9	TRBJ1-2	ASSPGGRNGYT
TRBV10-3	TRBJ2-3	AIRQGISADTQY
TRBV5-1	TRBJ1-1	ASSLGQSNTEAF
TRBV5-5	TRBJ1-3	ASSSTGTAGNTIY